This is a list of T cell receptor beta chains from one sample in a study of OX40 agonist ivuxolimab in advanced cancers. Sequencing used immunoSEQ multiplex PCR; TCRdb keeps in-frame clones, though not all of them. The sample shows 30,000 to 45,000 clones, about nine tenths of them seen only once. Sequencing used CD4+ or CD8+ T cells sorted from blood, obtained in a trial of the OX40 agonist ivuxolimab. The receptors stem from an adult with an advanced solid tumor such as melanoma, head and neck, liver or kidney cancer. Both conserved end residues are part of each CDR3. Each record gives: J gene, D gene, V gene, clone size, CDR3 length, CDR3 DNA, CDR3 protein. A D gene is named only where the DNA matches it firmly. The size entry is marked missing in some rows and otherwise reads once, few, many or a size class.

>TRBJ2-1|TRBD2|TRBV7-3|-|16
TGTGCCAGCAGCCCCGTCCCGGGACTAGCGAGGAATGAGCAGTTCTTC
CASSPVPGLARNEQFF
>TRBJ2-5|-|TRBV11-2|-|18
TGTGCCAGCAGCCTAGGAAGTCGGCGGACATCGAGCCAAGAGACCCAGTACTTC
CASSLGSRRTSSQETQYF
>TRBJ2-7|TRBD2|TRBV4-1|-|16
TGCGCCAGCAGCTTAGCCCTAGCGGGGGTATCCTACGAGCAGTACTTC
CASSLALAGVSYEQYF
>TRBJ1-2|-|TRBV27|-|14
TGTGCCAGCAGTTTAATAGGGGGGGCGGAGGGCTACACCTTC
CASSLIGGAEGYTF
>TRBJ2-5|-|TRBV7-2|-|14
TGTGCCAGCAGCTTAGCCCTAGTAGGCGAGACCCAGTACTTC
CASSLALVGETQYF
>TRBJ1-2|TRBD1|TRBV19|once|14
TGTGCCAGTAGTATAGATCGCAGGGGGAATGGCTACACCTTC
CASSIDRRGNGYTF
>TRBJ2-5|-|TRBV5-4|-|15
TGTGCCAGCAGCTTGGAAGGGGGGGCGGTAAAGACCCAGTACTTC
CASSLEGGAVKTQYF
>TRBJ1-1|-|TRBV11-3|-|13
TGTGCCAGCAGCTTCCGGGCTGGAGGTGAAGCTTTCTTT
CASSFRAGGEAFF
>TRBJ2-7|-|TRBV2|-|14
TGTGCCAGCACGGGGCAGGCCAGCTCCTACGAGCAGTACTTC
CASTGQASSYEQYF
>TRBJ2-7|TRBD2|TRBV5-1|-|14
TGCGCCAGCAGCTTTACTAGCGGACTCTACGAGCAGTACTTC
CASSFTSGLYEQYF